The 31 T cell receptor beta chains in this list originate from one sample, sequenced in a study of T cell responses to AZD1222 COVID-19 vaccine. Measured with immunoSEQ multiplex PCR; TCRdb has only the in-frame clones, and not every one. The sample comprises some 97,000 clones, nearly 95% of which are singletons, and more than 1.5% rests with the top ten. Sample: peripheral blood, taken on day 0 of AZD1222 vaccination. These TCRs come from an adult in good health.

The J gene is TRBJ2-1, the V gene TRBV5-1, with 7 positions matching TRBD2. The CDR3 consists of 16 residues. With 4 bases clipped from V and 1 base from J, the junction kept 8 bases outside the gene matches. In germline, CDR1 is SGHRS, CDR2 YFSETQ. CDR3 coding DNA: TGCGCCAGCAGCCTTAAAAGCGGGGTATCCTACAATGAGCAGTTCTTC. Encoded protein: CASSLKSGVSYNEQFF.

The CDR3: CASSPGSGGVQPQHF. In DNA, the CDR3 is TGTGCCAGCTCACCAGGCTCAGGGGGCGTTCAGCCCCAGCATTTT. The chain joins TRBV18 to TRBJ1-5; 8 bases match TRBD1. The germline CDR1 and CDR2 sequences are KGHSH and LQKENI. J gave up 6 bases and V 2 bases, and 6 bases lay outside the gene matches. The CDR3 is 15 amino acids. Filled out from reference TRBV18 and TRBJ1-5, the complete variable domain reads NAGVMQNPRHLVRRRGQEARLRCSPMKGHSHVYWYRQLPEEGLKFMVYLQKENIIDESGMPKERFSAEFPKEGPSILRIQQVVRGDSAAYFCASSPGSGGVQPQHFGDGTRLSIL.

The rearrangement joins TRBV2 to TRBJ1-5; tentative D call: TRBD1 (6 bases). The CDR3 is 14 amino acids. The germline gives CDR1 SNHLY, CDR2 FYNNEI. V lost 5 bases and J 3 bases, leaving 11 bases between the germline ends. This CDR3 reads CASSRDRTNQPQHF. CDR3 DNA sequence: TGTGCCAGCAGTCGTGACAGGACCAATCAGCCCCAGCATTTT.

The chain uses TRBV3-1 (or the pseudogene TRBV3-2) and TRBJ2-7; perhaps TRBD2 as D (5 bases). CDR1 and CDR2 from the germline V gene are LGHDT and YNNKEL (reference sequence). The CDR3 covers 13 residues. V lost 4 bases to trimming and J lost 0 bases, with 7 bases between them. CDR3 bases: TGTGCCAGCAGCCTTGAGGGCTCCTACGAGCAGTACTTC. This sequence encodes CASSLEGSYEQYF.

V usage is TRBV30 and J usage is TRBJ1-6, with D hard to call. There are 11 residues in the CDR3. Per germline, CDR1 GTSNPN and CDR2 SVGIG (reference sequence). V dropped 0 bases and J dropped 9 bases, with 3 bases sitting between them. DNA of the CDR3: TGTGCCTGGAGTGTAAGTTCACCCCTCCACTTT. It specifies CAWSVSSPLHF. Full variable domain (rest looked up from reference TRBV30 and TRBJ1-6): SQTIHQWPATLVQPVGSPLSLECTVEGTSNPNLYWYRQAAGRGLQLLFYSVGIGQISSEVPQNLSASRPQDRQFILSSKKLLLSDSGFYLCAWSVSSPLHFGNGTRLTVT.

The gene calls are TRBV6-2 or TRBV6-3 and TRBJ2-6, with 9 bases matching TRBD2. This CDR3 has 20 residues. V trimming: 2 bases; J trimming: 5 bases; junction bases outside the gene matches: 16. The germline gives CDR1 MNHEY, CDR2 SVGEGT. CDR3 nucleotide sequence: TGTGCCAGCAGTTACCCAATTCGCAGTAGCGGGAGTAGGAGGGCCAACGTCCTGACTTTC. Translated, it gives CASSYPIRSSGSRRANVLTF.

The rearrangement links TRBV7-3 to TRBJ2-1, with 16 nucleotides matching TRBD2. The CDR3 length is 17 residues. The germline V gene encodes CDR1 SGHTA and CDR2 FQGTGA. V was clipped by 5 bases and J by 1 base; unmatched bases: 2. The CDR3: CASSKGLAGGSYNEQFF. CDR3 sequence (DNA): TGTGCCAGCAGCAAGGGACTAGCGGGAGGGTCCTACAATGAGCAGTTCTTC.

CDR3 sequence reads: CASSLTFNSPLHF. The CDR3 coding sequence is TGTGCCAGCAGCCTGACATTTAATTCACCCCTCCACTTT. The V gene is TRBV13, the J gene TRBJ1-6, with unresolved D. Germline loops: CDR1 PRHDT, CDR2 FYEKMQ (reference sequence). V was pared by 5 bases and J by 6 bases, with 8 bases between. CDR3 size: 13 residues.

The chain combines TRBV6-5 with TRBJ1-2; D remains ambiguous. This CDR3 region has 13 residues. Germline V lookup: CDR1 MNHEY, CDR2 SVGAGI. Trimming stripped 9 bases from V and 8 bases from J, with 19 bases between. CDR3 DNA: TGTGCCAGTGGAACCGGCGGCCTTAACGGCTACACCTTC. It encodes CASGTGGLNGYTF.

The CDR3 coding sequence is TGTGCCAGCAGCGTACTCGGCGGGAACTACAATGAGCAGTTCTTC. Amino acids: CASSVLGGNYNEQFF. The chain links TRBV9 to TRBJ2-1; D perhaps matches TRBD2 (6 bases). The germline CDR1 and CDR2 sequences are SGDLS and YYNGEE. V was shortened by 1 base and J by 3 bases, with 11 bases between the two germline ends. The CDR3 is made up of 15 amino acids.

The chain uses TRBV30 and TRBJ1-2; D not certain. Deletions cut 0 bases from V and 5 bases from J, with 10 bases between. The CDR3 has 13 residues. The germline gives CDR1 GTSNPN, CDR2 SVGIG (reference sequence). The CDR3: CAWSVPLVYGYTF. Here the CDR3 DNA reads TGTGCCTGGAGTGTACCTCTGGTTTATGGCTACACCTTC.

This clone was seen only a few times. The chain links TRBV25-1 to TRBJ1-2; TRBD1 agrees at 9 bases. J lost 4 bases, V lost 7 bases, and 13 bases had no gene match. CDR3 length: 16 amino acids. Germline-derived CDR1 and CDR2 are MGHDK and SYGVNS. CDR3 amino acids: CASTAGTGQGFYGYTF. The CDR3 DNA follows: TGTGCCAGCACAGCTGGGACGGGACAGGGATTCTATGGCTACACCTTC.

The CDR3: CASSNTRTELLRGYTF. The CDR3 DNA sequence: TGTGCCAGCAGCAACACCAGGACAGAACTATTGCGTGGCTACACCTTC. The V and J genes are TRBV28 and TRBJ1-2; possible D gene TRBD1, 6 bases. The ends were cut back, 6 bases at V and 7 bases at J, with 24 bases in the middle. Per germline, CDR1 MDHEN and CDR2 SYDVKM. The CDR3 is 16 amino acids.

The rearrangement uses TRBV4-1 and TRBJ2-7, with D uncertain. Trimming cost V 1 base and J 0 bases, with 10 bases left between them. CDR3 length: 15 residues. Per germline, CDR1 MGHRA and CDR2 YSYEKL. Here the CDR3 DNA reads TGCGCCAGCAGCCAAGCCGACCTGCACTCCTACGAGCAGTACTTC. As protein: CASSQADLHSYEQYF.

This sequence joins TRBV19 and TRBJ2-3, with D maybe TRBD2 (7 bases). From germline, CDR1 is LNHDA and CDR2 SQIVND (reference sequence). The CDR3 has 16 residues. The V and J ends lost 7 bases and 0 bases respectively, with 17 bases between them. The CDR3 sequence: CASTERGGTSTDTQYF. Here the CDR3 DNA reads TGTGCCAGTACCGAAAGGGGGGGAACTAGCACAGATACGCAGTATTTT.

V and J are TRBV28 and TRBJ2-1; 9 bases agree with TRBD2. Trimming took 6 bases from V and 4 from J; bases not matched to a gene: 10. The CDR3 covers 16 residues. CDR1 and CDR2 (germline): MDHEN, SYDVKM. The CDR3 protein is CASSRTLAGLYNEQFF. In nucleotides, the CDR3 is TGTGCCAGCAGCCGCACTCTAGCGGGATTATACAATGAGCAGTTCTTC.

CDR3 residues: CASSSGTSSGSYNEQFF. The DNA of the CDR3 is TGTGCCAGCAGCTCCGGGACTAGCTCCGGCTCCTACAATGAGCAGTTCTTC. This chain connects TRBV11-3 to TRBJ2-1, with 9 bases that match TRBD2. V was clipped by 4 bases and J by 0 bases; unmatched bases: 7. The germline V gene encodes CDR1 SGHNT and CDR2 YENEEA. The CDR3 covers 17 residues.

This chain links TRBV29-1 with TRBJ2-1; 9 bases align to TRBD1. V lost 6 bases and J lost 7; bases outside the gene matches: 7. CDR1 and CDR2 from the germline V gene are SQVTM and ANQGSEA. The CDR3 runs to 13 residues. CDR3 sequence reads: CSVGQGRGNEQFF. The DNA for the CDR3 is TGCAGCGTGGGACAGGGTAGGGGGAATGAGCAGTTCTTC.

The V and J genes are TRBV6-5 and TRBJ2-2; 14 bases map to TRBD2. Germline V gene sequence: CDR1 MNHEY, CDR2 SVGAGI. The CDR3 length is 15 residues. The J segment lost 7 bases and the V segment lost 6 bases, leaving 4 bases of the junction unmatched. The CDR3 reads CASSTGLAGGGELFF. The CDR3 coding sequence is TGTGCCAGCAGCACCGGACTAGCGGGAGGCGGGGAGCTGTTTTTT.

This rearrangement joins TRBV14 to TRBJ2-7, with TRBD2 matching 13 bases. Germline CDR1 SGHDN, CDR2 FVKESK. The CDR3 extends over 15 amino acids. Trimming at V came to 3 bases and at J to 6 bases, leaving 5 bases not matched to a gene. CDR3 coding DNA: TGTGCCAGCAGCCATTTCGGACTAGCGGGAGTCGAGCAGTACTTC. Translating it yields CASSHFGLAGVEQYF. Looking up the rest from reference TRBV14 and TRBJ2-7 gives the full variable domain: EAGVTQFPSHSVIEKGQTVTLRCDPISGHDNLYWYRRVMGKEIKFLLHFVKESKQDESGMPNNRFLAERTGGTYSTLKVQPAELEDSGVYFCASSHFGLAGVEQYFGPGTRLTVT.

V gene TRBV27 combines with J gene TRBJ1-1; 7 nucleotides agree with TRBD1. From germline, CDR1 is MNHEY and CDR2 SMNVEV (reference sequence). The CDR3 consists of 16 residues. V shed 5 bases and J 4 bases; nucleotides not matched to a gene: 13. For the CDR3, the DNA is TGTGCCAGCAGTCCCCTTCAGGGGGGCAAGGGCACTGAAGCTTTCTTT. This translates into CASSPLQGGKGTEAFF.

This rearrangement joins TRBV19 to TRBJ1-5; TRBD1 might be the D (5 bases). V gave up 11 bases and J gave up 3 bases, with 17 bases separating them. This CDR3 comprises 14 residues. In germline, CDR1 is LNHDA, CDR2 SQIVND (reference sequence). CDR3 in DNA: TGTGCCTCCCGGGTCCGGGGGTACAATCAGCCCCAGCATTTT. Protein sequence: CASRVRGYNQPQHF.

This sequence joins TRBV5-1 and TRBJ2-7, with 9 bases that match TRBD1. There are 16 residues in the CDR3. J lost 5 bases, V lost 2 bases, and 11 bases had no gene match. Germline assignment: CDR1 SGHRS and CDR2 YFSETQ. The CDR3 protein is CASSFRGTGQGHEQYF. In nucleotides, the CDR3 is TGCGCCAGCAGCTTTCGGGGGACGGGACAGGGACACGAGCAGTACTTC.

The chain recombines TRBV19 with TRBJ1-1; D remains unclear. Germline CDR1 LNHDA, CDR2 SQIVND (reference sequence). Trimming pared 5 bases from V and 0 bases from J, leaving 7 bases between. This CDR3 contains 13 residues. The CDR3 DNA follows: TGTGCCAGTAGTCCCGGACTGAACACTGAAGCTTTCTTT. The encoded protein is CASSPGLNTEAFF. The full variable domain, rest sourced from reference TRBV19 and TRBJ1-1, is DGGITQSPKYLFRKEGQNVTLSCEQNLNHDAMYWYRQDPGQGLRLIYYSQIVNDFQKGDIAEGYSVSREKKESFPLTVTSAQKNPTAFYLCASSPGLNTEAFFGQGTRLTVV.

V usage is TRBV6-5 and J usage is TRBJ2-5; possibly TRBD2 for D (6 bases). Germline V CDR1 and CDR2: MNHEY, SVGAGI. Deletions cut 7 bases from V and 2 bases from J, with 17 bases between. The CDR3 extends over 15 amino acids. CDR3: CASKIGGIDQETQYF. The CDR3 DNA is TGTGCCAGCAAGATAGGAGGGATAGATCAAGAGACCCAGTACTTC.

V and J are TRBV7-8 and TRBJ2-7; 8 bases are shared with TRBD1. This CDR3 has 15 residues. Germline V gene data show CDR1 as SGHVS and CDR2 as FQNEAQ. The V and J ends lost 5 bases and 4 bases, in that order; junction bases with no gene match: 10. CDR3: CASSLGTGKGYEQYF. CDR3 sequence (DNA): TGTGCCAGCAGCCTCGGGACAGGCAAGGGTTACGAGCAGTACTTC.

This clone came up a few times. This chain uses TRBV28 with TRBJ1-2; TRBD1 might be the D (6 bases). Trimming removed 7 bases at V and 2 bases at J, with 20 bases between. CDR3 size: 16 residues. Germline CDR1 and CDR2: MDHEN and SYDVKM. CDR3 protein: CASTKGGTRANYGYTF. As DNA, the CDR3 is TGTGCCAGCACCAAGGGGGGAACAAGGGCCAACTATGGCTACACCTTC.

In this sample, this clone turned up once. The chain has TRBV18 and TRBJ1-1; no clear D gene. The CDR3 extends over 13 amino acids. The V and J ends lost 0 bases and 10 bases respectively, with 12 bases between them. Germline V gene lookup returns CDR1 KGHSH and CDR2 LQKENI. This chain's CDR3 is CASSPPVQVGAFF. CDR3 sequence (DNA): TGTGCCAGCTCACCACCGGTGCAGGTCGGAGCTTTCTTT.

The chain uses TRBV19 and TRBJ2-3; the D call may be TRBD1 or TRBD2 (5 bases each). This CDR3 contains 17 residues. Deletions cut 3 bases from V and 5 bases from J, with 21 bases between. Germline values: CDR1 LNHDA, CDR2 SQIVND (reference sequence). This chain's CDR3 is CASSMLYGDPAIDTQYF. The DNA of the CDR3 is TGTGCCAGTAGTATGCTCTATGGGGACCCGGCAATAGATACGCAGTATTTT.

The genes are TRBV18 and TRBJ1-6; perhaps TRBD1 as D (5 bases). Germline V CDR1 and CDR2: KGHSH, LQKENI. Trimming shortened V by 1 base and J by 6 bases, and 10 bases separated the two germline ends. The CDR3 has 15 residues. The CDR3 protein is CASSPLQDSNSPLHF. For the CDR3, the DNA is TGTGCCAGCTCACCACTACAGGATAGTAATTCACCCCTCCACTTT.

The rearrangement uses TRBV7-9 and TRBJ1-1; 8 positions match TRBD1. CDR1 SEHNR and CDR2 FQNEAQ come from the germline V gene (reference sequence). V shed 5 bases, J shed 5 bases, and the junction held 7 bases outside the gene matches. The CDR3 extends over 14 amino acids. CDR3 nucleotides: TGTGCCAGCAGCAGCGACAGGGGTTGGACTGAAGCTTTCTTT. It specifies CASSSDRGWTEAFF. Looking up the rest from reference TRBV7-9 and TRBJ1-1 gives the full variable domain: DTGVSQNPRHKITKRGQNVTFRCDPISEHNRLYWYRQTLGQGPEFLTYFQNEAQLEKSRLLSDRFSAERPKGSFSTLEIQRTEQGDSAMYLCASSSDRGWTEAFFGQGTRLTVV.